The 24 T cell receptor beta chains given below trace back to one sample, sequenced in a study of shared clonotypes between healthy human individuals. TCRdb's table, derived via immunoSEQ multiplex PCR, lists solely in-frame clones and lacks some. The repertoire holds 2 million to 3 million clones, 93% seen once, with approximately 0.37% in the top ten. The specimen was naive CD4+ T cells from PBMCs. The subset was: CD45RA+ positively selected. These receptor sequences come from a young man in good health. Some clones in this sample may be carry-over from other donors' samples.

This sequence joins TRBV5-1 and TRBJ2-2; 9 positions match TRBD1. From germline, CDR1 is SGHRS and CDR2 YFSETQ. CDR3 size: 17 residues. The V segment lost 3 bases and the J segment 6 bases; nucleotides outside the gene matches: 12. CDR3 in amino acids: CASSSLRDRVRAGELFF. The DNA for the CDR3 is TGCGCCAGCAGCTCCCTCCGGGACAGGGTGCGCGCCGGGGAGCTGTTTTTT.

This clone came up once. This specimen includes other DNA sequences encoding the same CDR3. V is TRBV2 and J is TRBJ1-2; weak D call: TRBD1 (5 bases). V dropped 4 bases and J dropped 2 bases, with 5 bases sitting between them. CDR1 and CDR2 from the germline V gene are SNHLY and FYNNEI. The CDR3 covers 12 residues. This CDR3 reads CASSGGNYGYTF. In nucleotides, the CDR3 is TGTGCCAGCAGTGGGGGGAACTATGGCTACACCTTC.

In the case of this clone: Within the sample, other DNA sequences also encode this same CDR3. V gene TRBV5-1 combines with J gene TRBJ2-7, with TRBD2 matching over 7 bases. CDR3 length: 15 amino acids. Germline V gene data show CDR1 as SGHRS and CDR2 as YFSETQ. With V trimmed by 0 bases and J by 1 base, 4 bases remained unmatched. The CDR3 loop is CASSLVASGSYEQYF. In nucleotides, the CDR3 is TGCGCCAGCAGCTTGGTAGCTAGCGGTTCCTACGAGCAGTACTTC.

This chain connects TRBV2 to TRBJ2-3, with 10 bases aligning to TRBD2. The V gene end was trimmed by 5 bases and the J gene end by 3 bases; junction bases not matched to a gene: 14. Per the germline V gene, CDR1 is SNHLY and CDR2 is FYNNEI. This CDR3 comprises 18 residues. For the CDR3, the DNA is TGTGCCAGCAGTCTAGGGGCTAGCGGGGGAAGAGAGACAGATACGCAGTATTTT. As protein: CASSLGASGGRETDTQYF.

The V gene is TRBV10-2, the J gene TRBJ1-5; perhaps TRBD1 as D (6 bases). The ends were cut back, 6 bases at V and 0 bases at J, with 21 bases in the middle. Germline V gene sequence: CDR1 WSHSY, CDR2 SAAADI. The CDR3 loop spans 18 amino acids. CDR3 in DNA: TGCGCCAGCAGCGACCCCACAGGGTCTAAGTATAGCAATCAGCCCCAGCATTTT. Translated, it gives CASSDPTGSKYSNQPQHF.

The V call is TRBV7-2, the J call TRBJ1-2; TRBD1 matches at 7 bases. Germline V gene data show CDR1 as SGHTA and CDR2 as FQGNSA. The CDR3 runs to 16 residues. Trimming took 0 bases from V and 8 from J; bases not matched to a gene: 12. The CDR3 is CASSLAGGQRRGGYTF. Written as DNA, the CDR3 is TGTGCCAGCAGCTTAGCGGGGGGACAGAGACGCGGGGGCTACACCTTC.

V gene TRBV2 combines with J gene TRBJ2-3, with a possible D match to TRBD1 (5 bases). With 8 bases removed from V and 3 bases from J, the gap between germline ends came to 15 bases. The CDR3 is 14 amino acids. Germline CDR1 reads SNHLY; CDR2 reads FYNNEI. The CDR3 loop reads CASGRVTVTDTQYF. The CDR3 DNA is TGTGCCAGCGGCAGGGTGACGGTGACAGATACGCAGTATTTT.

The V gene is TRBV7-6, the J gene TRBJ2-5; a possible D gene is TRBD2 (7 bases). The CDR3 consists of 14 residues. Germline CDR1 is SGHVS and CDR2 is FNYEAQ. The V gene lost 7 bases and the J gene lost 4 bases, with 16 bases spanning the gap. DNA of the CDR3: TGTGCCAGCACCAAAACGAGGGGGGGAGAGACCCAGTACTTC. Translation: CASTKTRGGETQYF.

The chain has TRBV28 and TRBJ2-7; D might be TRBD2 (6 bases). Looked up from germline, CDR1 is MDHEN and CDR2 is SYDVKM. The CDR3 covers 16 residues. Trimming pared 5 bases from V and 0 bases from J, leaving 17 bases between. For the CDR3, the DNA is TGTGCCAGCAGTGCAGCGGGTTCTACCAGCTCCTACGAGCAGTACTTC. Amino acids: CASSAAGSTSSYEQYF.

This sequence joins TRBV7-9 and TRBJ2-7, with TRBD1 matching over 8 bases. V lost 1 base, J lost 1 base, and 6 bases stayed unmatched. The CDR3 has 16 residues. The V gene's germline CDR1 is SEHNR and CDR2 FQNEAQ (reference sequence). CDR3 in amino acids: CASSLGGTGPSYEQYF. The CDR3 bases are TGTGCCAGCAGCTTAGGGGGGACAGGTCCTTCCTACGAGCAGTACTTC.

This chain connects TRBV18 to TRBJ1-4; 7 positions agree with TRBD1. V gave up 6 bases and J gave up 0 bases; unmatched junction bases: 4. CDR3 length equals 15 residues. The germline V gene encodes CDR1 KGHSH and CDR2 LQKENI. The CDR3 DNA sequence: TGTGCCAGCTCGACAGGGATAGCAACTAATGAAAAACTGTTTTTT. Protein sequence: CASSTGIATNEKLFF.

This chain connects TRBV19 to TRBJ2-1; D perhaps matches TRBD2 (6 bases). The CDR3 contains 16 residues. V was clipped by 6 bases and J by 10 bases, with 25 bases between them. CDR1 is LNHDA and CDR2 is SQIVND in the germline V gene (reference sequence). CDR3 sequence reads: CASRGPGTWPFGEQFF. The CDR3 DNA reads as TGTGCCAGTAGGGGACCGGGGACTTGGCCTTTTGGGGAGCAGTTCTTC.

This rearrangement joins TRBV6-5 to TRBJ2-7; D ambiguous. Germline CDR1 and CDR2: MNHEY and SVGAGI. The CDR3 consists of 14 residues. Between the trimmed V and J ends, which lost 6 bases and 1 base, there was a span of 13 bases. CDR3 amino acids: CASRLNRRSYEQYF. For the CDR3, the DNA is TGTGCCAGCAGGCTAAATAGGCGGTCCTACGAGCAGTACTTC.

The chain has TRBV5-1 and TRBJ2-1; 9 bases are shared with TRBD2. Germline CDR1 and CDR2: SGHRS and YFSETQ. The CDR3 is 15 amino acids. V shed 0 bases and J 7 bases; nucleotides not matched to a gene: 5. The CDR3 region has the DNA TGCGCCAGCAGCTTGGATGCGGGAGGGGTTAATGAGCAGTTCTTC. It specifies CASSLDAGGVNEQFF.

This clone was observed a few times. CDR3: CASSRYGTGVRQPQHF. The CDR3 nucleotides read TGTGCCAGCAGTAGATACGGGACAGGGGTTAGGCAGCCCCAGCATTTT. The chain joins TRBV2 to TRBJ1-5; 10 bases line up with TRBD1. The CDR3 has 16 amino acids. Trimming took 5 bases from V and 7 from J; bases not matched to a gene: 11. Germline V lookup: CDR1 SNHLY, CDR2 FYNNEI.

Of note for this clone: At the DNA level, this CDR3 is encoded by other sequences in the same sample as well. The CDR3 region is CASSPDRGLWNEQFF. The CDR3 DNA follows: TGTGCCAGCAGCCCGGACAGGGGGCTATGGAATGAGCAGTTCTTC. The chain employs TRBV7-2 and TRBJ2-1; 11 bases agree with TRBD1. There are 15 residues in the CDR3. Per the germline V gene, CDR1 is SGHTA and CDR2 is FQGNSA. V dropped 5 bases and J dropped 7; count of bases not matched to a gene: 7.

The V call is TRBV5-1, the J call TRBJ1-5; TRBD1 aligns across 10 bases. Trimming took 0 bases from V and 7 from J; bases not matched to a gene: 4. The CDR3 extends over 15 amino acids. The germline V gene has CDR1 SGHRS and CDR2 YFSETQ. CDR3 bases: TGCGCCAGCAGCTTGGGACAGGGGGCTTGGCAGCCCCAGCATTTT. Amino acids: CASSLGQGAWQPQHF.

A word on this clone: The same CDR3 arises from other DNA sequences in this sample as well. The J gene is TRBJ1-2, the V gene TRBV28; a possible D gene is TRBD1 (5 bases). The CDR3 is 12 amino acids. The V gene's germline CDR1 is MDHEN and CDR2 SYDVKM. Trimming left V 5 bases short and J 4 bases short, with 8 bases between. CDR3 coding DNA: TGTGCCAGCAGTCCGGGGCCCTATGGCTACACCTTC. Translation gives CASSPGPYGYTF.

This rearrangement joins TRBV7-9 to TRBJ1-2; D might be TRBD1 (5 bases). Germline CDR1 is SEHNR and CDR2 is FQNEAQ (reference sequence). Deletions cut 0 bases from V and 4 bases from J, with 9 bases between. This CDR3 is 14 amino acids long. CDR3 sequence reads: CASSLAAGFYGYTF. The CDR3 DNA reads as TGTGCCAGCAGCTTAGCTGCAGGGTTCTATGGCTACACCTTC. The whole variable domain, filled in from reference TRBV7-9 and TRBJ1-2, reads DTGVSQNPRHKITKRGQNVTFRCDPISEHNRLYWYRQTLGQGPEFLTYFQNEAQLEKSRLLSDRFSAERPKGSFSTLEIQRTEQGDSAMYLCASSLAAGFYGYTFGSGTRLTVV.

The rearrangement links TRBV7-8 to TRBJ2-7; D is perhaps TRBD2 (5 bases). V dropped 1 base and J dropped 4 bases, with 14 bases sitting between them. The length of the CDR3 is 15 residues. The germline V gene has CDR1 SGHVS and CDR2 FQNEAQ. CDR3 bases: TGTGCCAGCAGCTTAGAGACTACAGCTCAGTACGAGCAGTACTTC. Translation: CASSLETTAQYEQYF.

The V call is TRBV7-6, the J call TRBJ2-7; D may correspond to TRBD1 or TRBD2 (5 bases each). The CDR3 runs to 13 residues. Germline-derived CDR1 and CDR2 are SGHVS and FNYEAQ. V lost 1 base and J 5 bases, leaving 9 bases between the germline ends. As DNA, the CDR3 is TGTGCCAGCAGCTTAGGGGGGTCCCACGAGCAGTACTTC. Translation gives CASSLGGSHEQYF.

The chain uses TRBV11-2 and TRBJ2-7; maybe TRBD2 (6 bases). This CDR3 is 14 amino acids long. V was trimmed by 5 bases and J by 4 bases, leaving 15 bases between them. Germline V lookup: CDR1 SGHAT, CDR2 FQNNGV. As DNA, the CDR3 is TGTGCCAGCAGCCCAACCCCAGCGGGTTACGAGCAGTACTTC. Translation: CASSPTPAGYEQYF. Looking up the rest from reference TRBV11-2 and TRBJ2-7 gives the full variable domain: EAGVAQSPRYKIIEKRQSVAFWCNPISGHATLYWYQQILGQGPKLLIQFQNNGVVDDSQLPKDRFSAERLKGVDSTLKIQPAKLEDSAVYLCASSPTPAGYEQYFGPGTRLTVT.

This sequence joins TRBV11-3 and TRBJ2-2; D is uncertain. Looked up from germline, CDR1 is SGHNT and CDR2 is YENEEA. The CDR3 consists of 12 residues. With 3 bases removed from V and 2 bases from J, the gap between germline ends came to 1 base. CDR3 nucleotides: TGTGCCAGCAGCTTTAACACCGGGGAGCTGTTTTTT. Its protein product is CASSFNTGELFF.

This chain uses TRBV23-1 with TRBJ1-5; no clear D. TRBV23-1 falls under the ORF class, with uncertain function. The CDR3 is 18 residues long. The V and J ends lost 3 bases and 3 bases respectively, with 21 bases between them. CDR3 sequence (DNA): TGCGCCAGCAGTCAGGTGGTACCGGGTACAACGACCAATCAGCCCCAGCATTTT. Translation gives CASSQVVPGTTTNQPQHF.